The rows below give T cell receptor beta chains drawn from one sample of a study of early T cells in non-severe SARS-CoV-2 infection. From the 5' RACE reads, TCRdb called clonotypes with MiXCR, one entry per CDR3 protein. The table has approximately 34,000 distinct CDR3 sequences, approximately 7.2% seen once. This specimen consisted of whole blood, obtained at baseline. Receptors originate from an adult who was a healthcare worker with PCR-confirmed SARS-CoV-2 infection or an uninfected control (not recorded which). Both conserved end residues are part of each CDR3. D genes are given only for firm matches. Rows give clone size only sometimes, using once, few, many, or a class for an expanded clone.

few	.	TRBJ1-5	TRBV5-5	CASSFAENQPQHF	TGTGCCAGCAGCTTTGCGGAGAATCAGCCCCAGCATTTT
few	.	TRBJ1-6	TRBV12-5	CASGRQENSPLHF	TGTGCTAGTGGTAGACAGGAGAATTCACCCCTCCACTTT
many	TRBD2	TRBJ2-1	TRBV11-2	CASSLWASGAHNEQFF	TGTGCCAGCAGCTTATGGGCTAGCGGGGCCCACAATGAGCAGTTCTTC
few	TRBD2	TRBJ2-1	TRBV30	CAGSGGRQFF	TGTGCCGGAAGCGGGGGGCGTCAGTTCTTC
few	TRBD1	TRBJ1-5	TRBV19	CATSDRGRGKPQHF	TGTGCCACCTCGGACAGGGGGCGCGGGAAGCCCCAGCATTTT
many	.	TRBJ1-1	TRBV20-1	CSARENRVLNTEAFF	TGCAGTGCTAGAGAAAACAGGGTATTGAACACTGAAGCTTTCTTT
few	TRBD2	TRBJ2-7	TRBV15	CATSSQIAGDSYEQYF	TGTGCCACCAGCAGCCAGATAGCGGGGGACTCCTACGAGCAGTACTTC
few	.	TRBJ1-4	TRBV29-1	CSARGTNEKLFF	TGCAGCGCCCGAGGGACTAATGAAAAACTGTTTTTT
.	.	TRBJ2-6	TRBV7-2	CASSRDFSGANVLTF	TGTGCCAGCAGTCGGGACTTTAGTGGGGCCAACGTCCTGACTTTC
few	.	TRBJ1-6	TRBV6-5	CASSYLRGNSPLHF	TGTGCCAGCAGTTACCTTCGAGGAAATTCACCCCTCCACTTT
few	.	TRBJ1-4	TRBV4-3	CASSQDSVSANEKLFF	TGCGCCAGCAGCCAAGATTCGGTTTCCGCTAATGAAAAACTGTTTTTT
many	.	TRBJ1-5	TRBV20-1	CSARGREGQPQHF	TGCAGTGCTAGGGGCAGGGAGGGACAGCCCCAGCATTTT
.	.	TRBJ1-5	TRBV27	CASSLSHRGNQPQHF	TGTGCCAGCAGTTTAAGTCACAGGGGCAATCAGCCCCAGCATTTT